The T cell receptor beta chain under discussion was sequenced for a study of blood T cell repertoires in COVID-19 (TCRdb year 2020). For the study in its entirety: Collaborator samples came from the United States, Italy and Spain and covered acute and convalescent phases of COVID-19. The material from the prospective study consisted of cDNA or gDNA derived from T cells, B-cell-depleted T cells, or PBMCs. Deeply sampled blood TCRbeta repertoires from subjects exposed to, actively infected with, or recovered from COVID-19 were included in the dataset. The repertoires were released in a freely available public database intended as a resource for research on the immune response to SARS-CoV-2. Samples were obtained from the ongoing ImmuneRACE study (first 160 participants) and from 1,000 to 1,500 subjects provided by 6 global collaborators. Sample metadata almost always included a de-identified subject ID, COVID-19 status, age in years and sex. Where available, HLA class I and class II types were obtained from metadata supplied by the sample provider rather than from assay-based typing.

Results and caveats for the whole study, not just this receptor: Clinical and demographic metadata were provided uncurated, with the amount varying by source and participant.

The immunoSEQ Assay, a bias-controlled multiplex PCR, was used to amplify TCRbeta CDR3 regions from genomic DNA. In the source study's methods: Within the assay, amplification of reference gene primers was used to estimate how many nucleated cells each sample contained. To quantify the absolute abundance of each unique TCRbeta CDR3 rearrangement, sequence reads were collapsed and filtered. For each sample, productive Simpson clonality was calculated as the square root of Simpson's diversity index over productive rearrangements. TCRdb re-hosts the immuneACCESS table, in-frame sequences only. Its copies lack some clones; in the studies checked, an unresolved V gene accounts for under half of them, and the cause for the rest is not known. V and J calls plus clone size are reproduced from that table; the DNA served to infer D and trimming. Across this sample there are some 120,000 clones, with more than 80% seen only once. The leading ten clones occupy around 3% of the sample.

In regard to this clone: There is no known antigen for this receptor. Nothing much larger sits one base from this clone, and base qualities are not available.

V is shortened by 7 bases, J by 6 bases, and the region joining them spans 18 bases. The germline V gene (reference sequence) specifies LGHDT as CDR1 and YNNKEL as CDR2. Inclusive of the bounding cysteine and phenylalanine, the CDR3 is 14 residues long. Only the CDR3 DNA stays, 42 bases, in frame from base 1. One collaborating source in Seattle enrolled patients during active infection and followed them longitudinally through the course of disease. Collaborating institutions collected whole blood in K2EDTA tubes following their own protocols. For TCRbeta analysis, collaborators shipped samples as frozen whole blood, isolated PBMCs, or DNA extracted from either of those sample types.

The specimen was peripheral blood. In this chain, TRBV3-1 (or the pseudogene TRBV3-2) is recombined with TRBJ1-1, with the D gene too uncertain to name. This receptor was taken from a woman of 80 years or more with COVID-19, enrolled during active disease. The nucleotide sequence reads TGTGCCAGCACGGCGGGTGGTGGAGTAGCTGAAGCTTTCTTT. This gives the protein CASTAGGGVAEAFF.